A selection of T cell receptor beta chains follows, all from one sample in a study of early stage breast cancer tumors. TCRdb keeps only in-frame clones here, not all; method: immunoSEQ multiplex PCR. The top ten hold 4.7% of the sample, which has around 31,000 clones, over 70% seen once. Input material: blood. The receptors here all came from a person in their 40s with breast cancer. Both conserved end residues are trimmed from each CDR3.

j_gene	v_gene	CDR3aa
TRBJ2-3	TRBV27	ASSFGATTDTQY
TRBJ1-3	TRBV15	ATSRDVGTGGNTIY
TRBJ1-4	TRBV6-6	ASRAGMNEKLF
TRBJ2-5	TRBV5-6	ARKQGAGKTQY
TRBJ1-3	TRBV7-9	ASSLGTYGENTIY
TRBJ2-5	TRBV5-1	ASSKGVDNLVGDQY
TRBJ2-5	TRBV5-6	ASSWQGETQY
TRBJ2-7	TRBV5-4	ASKRYRDVTYEQY
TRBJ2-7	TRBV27	ASSVAGGPREQY
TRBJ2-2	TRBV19	ASSILRAGELF
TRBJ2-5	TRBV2	ASSLLARETQY
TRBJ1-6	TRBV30	AWNKDGNSPLH
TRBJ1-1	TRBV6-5	ASSSPGDTEAF
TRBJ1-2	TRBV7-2	ASSTHWKVSGYT
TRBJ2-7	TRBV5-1	ASSLLSIGTSGRAAQY
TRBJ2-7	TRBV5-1	ASSLTSYEQY
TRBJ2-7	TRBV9	ASSPSPSGELGYEQY
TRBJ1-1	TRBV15	ATSRASLRVPEAF
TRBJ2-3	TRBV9	ASSPSGRATDTQY
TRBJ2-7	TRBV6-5	ASSDSSGSRFEQY
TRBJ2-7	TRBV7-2	ASSPGDVPSYEQY
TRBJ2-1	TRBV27	ASSLRRNEQF
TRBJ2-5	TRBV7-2	ASSLVGGTETQY
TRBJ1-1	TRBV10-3	AIKWDRDNTEAF
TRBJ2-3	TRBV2	ASSWLERITDTQY
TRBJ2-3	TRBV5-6	ASSLDRDYLTDTQY
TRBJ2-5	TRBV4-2	ASSQELGDRTKPQY
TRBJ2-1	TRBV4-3	ASSQSGTGGYNEQF
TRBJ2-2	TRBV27	ASSPWDRNTGELF
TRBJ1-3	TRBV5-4	ASSLIGWDTIY
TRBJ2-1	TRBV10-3	AISSAGLAGPNEQF
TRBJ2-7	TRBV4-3	ASSQDLSSLGYEQY
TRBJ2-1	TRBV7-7	ASSLGTSSNEQF
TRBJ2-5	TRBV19	ASGGGKETQY
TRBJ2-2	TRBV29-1	SVHGGANTGELF
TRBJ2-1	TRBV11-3	ASSSLAGGEVEQF
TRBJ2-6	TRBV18	ASSPPGTGANVLT